This TCR beta chain is from a study of glioma-infiltrating T cells. The iRepertoire nested amplicon-rescue multiplex PCR amplified TCR alpha and beta CDR3s from RNA. MiXCR was run by TCRdb on the multiplex PCR reads, yielding one entry per CDR3 protein. The table has more than 350,000 distinct CDR3 sequences, around 45% seen once. In its sample, this clonotype was seen many times. Looked up from germline, CDR1 is MDHEN and CDR2 is SYDVKM. The V end was cut by 5 bases, the J end by 5 bases, with 19 bases between. CDR3 length equals 16 residues. This chain connects TRBV28 to TRBJ1-5; possibly TRBD1 for D (6 bases). This TCR was sampled from a human donor with low-grade glioma or glioblastoma, undergoing nonglioma brain surgery, or in good health (not recorded which). Sequenced input: glioma tissue, nonneoplastic brain tissue, or PBMCs (not recorded which). This chain's CDR3 is CASSPGTFEGYQPQHF. CDR3 in DNA: TGTGCCAGCAGTCCCGGGACATTTGAGGGGTATCAGCCCCAGCATTTT.